The present T cell receptor (beta chain) was sequenced within a study of cytomegalovirus exposure and HLA in healthy donors. This CDR3 spans 14 amino acids. CDR1 and CDR2 (germline): SEHNR, FQNEAQ (reference sequence). With regard to this clone: An end of the junction does not agree with germline; a read error may underlie this.

60 Vbeta and 13 Jbeta primers were used in PCR. Sequencing was performed with immunoSEQ multiplex PCR; in TCRdb, only in-frame clones are kept and a portion is missing. The table lists around 40,000 clones, 66% of them singletons. The sequencing input was PBMCs. The V gene is TRBV7-9, the J gene TRBJ1-1; D is uncertain. The receptor was derived from a middle-aged man in good health and CMV-seropositive. CDR3 in amino acids: CASSQPGSPIEALF. CDR3 sequence (DNA): TGTGCCAGCAGCCAGCCGGGATCGCCTATTGAAGCTCTCTTT.